These 5 T cell receptor beta chains came from one sample sequenced in a study of graft-versus-host responses after intestinal transplantation. No antigen has been identified for these receptors. Sequencing used immunoSEQ multiplex PCR; TCRdb keeps in-frame clones, though not all of them. The sample contains 80,000 to 100,000 clones, less than 90% of which appear only once. The source material was unstimulated CD4+ T cells sorted from spleen or lymph node cells, sampled before intestinal transplant. These TCRs come from a human donor who received an intestinal transplant.

The chain combines TRBV25-1 with TRBJ2-2; possible D gene TRBD1, 6 bases. Germline V gives CDR1 MGHDK, CDR2 SYGVNS. The ends were cut back, 2 bases at V and 0 bases at J, with 10 bases in the middle. CDR3 length: 16 residues. The CDR3 nucleotides are TGTGCCAGCAGTGAACCGAAGGGGGCGAACACCGGGGAGCTGTTTTTT. As protein: CASSEPKGANTGELFF.

This clone was recorded a few times. V gene TRBV15 combines with J gene TRBJ1-3, with D perhaps matching TRBD1 (6 bases). Germline lookup yields CDR1 LNHNV and CDR2 YYDKDF (reference sequence). The ends were cut back, 1 base at V and 0 bases at J, with 10 bases in the middle. The CDR3 consists of 16 residues. The CDR3 nucleotides read TGTGCCACCAGCAGAGCAGACAGGTACTCTGGAAACACCATATATTTT. The encoded protein is CATSRADRYSGNTIYF.

This chain connects TRBV5-8 to TRBJ2-1; 7 bases are shared with TRBD2. The CDR3 covers 17 residues. V gave up 1 base and J gave up 6 bases; unmatched junction bases: 13. The germline gives CDR1 SGHTS, CDR2 YDEGEE. This CDR3 is CASSLRFGTSDFNEQFF. CDR3 DNA: TGTGCCAGCAGCTTGCGTTTCGGCACTAGCGATTTCAATGAGCAGTTCTTC.

This chain connects TRBV5-4 to TRBJ2-7, with 9 bases that match TRBD1. The germline CDR1 and CDR2 sequences are SGHNT and YYREEE (reference sequence). The CDR3 has 14 amino acids. V lost 0 bases, J lost 7 bases, and 5 bases stayed unmatched. CDR3 DNA: TGTGCCAGCAGCTTGGTCGACAGGGGGAGGGAGCAGTACTTC. This encodes CASSLVDRGREQYF.

The CDR3 nucleotides are TGTGCCAGCAGTGAGCGGTGGATCCAAGAGACCCAGTACTTC. It yields the protein CASSERWIQETQYF. J is TRBJ2-5 and V is TRBV6-1; D call uncertain. The CDR3 length is 14 residues. With 3 bases removed from V and 1 base from J, the gap between germline ends came to 9 bases. Germline CDR1 is MNHNS and CDR2 is SASEGT.